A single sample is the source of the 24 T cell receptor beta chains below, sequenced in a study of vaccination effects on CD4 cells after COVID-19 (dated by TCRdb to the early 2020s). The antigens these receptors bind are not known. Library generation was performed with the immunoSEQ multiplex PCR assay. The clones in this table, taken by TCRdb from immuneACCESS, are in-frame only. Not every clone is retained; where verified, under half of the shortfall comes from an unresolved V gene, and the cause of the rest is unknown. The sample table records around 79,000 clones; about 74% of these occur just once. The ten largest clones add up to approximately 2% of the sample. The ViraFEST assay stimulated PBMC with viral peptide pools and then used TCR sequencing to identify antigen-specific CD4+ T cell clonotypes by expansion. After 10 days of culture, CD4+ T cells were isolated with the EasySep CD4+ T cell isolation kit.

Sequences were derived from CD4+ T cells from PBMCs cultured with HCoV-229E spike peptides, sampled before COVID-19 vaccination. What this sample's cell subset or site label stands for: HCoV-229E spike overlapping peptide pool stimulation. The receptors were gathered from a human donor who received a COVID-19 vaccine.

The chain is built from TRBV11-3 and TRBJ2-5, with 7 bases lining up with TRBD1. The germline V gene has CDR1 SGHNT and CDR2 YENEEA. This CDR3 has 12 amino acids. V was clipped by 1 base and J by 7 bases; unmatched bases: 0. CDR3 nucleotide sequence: TGTGCCAGCAGCTTAGCAGGGGGGACCCAGTACTTC. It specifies CASSLAGGTQYF.

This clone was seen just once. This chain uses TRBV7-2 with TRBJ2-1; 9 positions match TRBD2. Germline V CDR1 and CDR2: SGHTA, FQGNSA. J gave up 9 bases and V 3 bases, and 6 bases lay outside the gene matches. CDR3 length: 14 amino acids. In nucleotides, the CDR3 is TGTGCCAGCAGCTTTGGCGGGGGGGCCCGTGAGCAGTTCTTC. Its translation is CASSFGGGAREQFF.

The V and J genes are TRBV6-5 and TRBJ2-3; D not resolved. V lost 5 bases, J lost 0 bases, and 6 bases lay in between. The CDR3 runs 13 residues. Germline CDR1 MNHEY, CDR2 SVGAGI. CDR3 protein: CASSTDSTDTQYF. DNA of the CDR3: TGTGCCAGCAGTACCGACAGCACAGATACGCAGTATTTT.

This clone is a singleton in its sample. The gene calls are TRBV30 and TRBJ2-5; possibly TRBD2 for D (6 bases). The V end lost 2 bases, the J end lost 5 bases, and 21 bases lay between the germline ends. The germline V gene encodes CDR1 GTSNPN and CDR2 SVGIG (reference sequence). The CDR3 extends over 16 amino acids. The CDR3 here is CAWSPRSGTSWETQYF. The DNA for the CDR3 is TGTGCCTGGAGTCCACGGTCCGGGACTTCATGGGAGACCCAGTACTTC.

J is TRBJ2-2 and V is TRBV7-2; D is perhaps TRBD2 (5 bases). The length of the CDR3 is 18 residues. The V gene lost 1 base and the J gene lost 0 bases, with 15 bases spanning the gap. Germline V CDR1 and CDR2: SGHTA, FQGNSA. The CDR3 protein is CASSLGRAGRSNTGELFF. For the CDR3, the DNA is TGTGCCAGCAGCTTAGGAAGGGCGGGCCGCTCGAACACCGGGGAGCTGTTTTTT.

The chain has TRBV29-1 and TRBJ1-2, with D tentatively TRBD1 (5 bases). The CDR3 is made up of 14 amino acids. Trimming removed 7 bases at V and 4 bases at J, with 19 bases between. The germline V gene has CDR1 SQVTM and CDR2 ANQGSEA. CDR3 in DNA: TGCAGCGCCCTCCCGGACAAACAACCCTATGGCTACACCTTC. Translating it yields CSALPDKQPYGYTF.

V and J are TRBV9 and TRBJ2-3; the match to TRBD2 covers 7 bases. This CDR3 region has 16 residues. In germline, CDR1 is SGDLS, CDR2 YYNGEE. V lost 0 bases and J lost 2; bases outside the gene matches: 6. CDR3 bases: TGTGCCAGCAGCGTAGGAGTGGGGGGGATCACAGATACGCAGTATTTT. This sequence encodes CASSVGVGGITDTQYF.

DNA for the CDR3: TGTGCCAGCGGCCGACAGGAGAACACTGAAGCTTTCTTT. This codes for CASGRQENTEAFF. This chain joins TRBV27 and TRBJ1-1, with a possible D match to TRBD1 (6 bases). Deletions cut 8 bases from V and 1 base from J, with 11 bases between. This CDR3 has 13 residues. Germline V gene sequence: CDR1 MNHEY, CDR2 SMNVEV (reference sequence).

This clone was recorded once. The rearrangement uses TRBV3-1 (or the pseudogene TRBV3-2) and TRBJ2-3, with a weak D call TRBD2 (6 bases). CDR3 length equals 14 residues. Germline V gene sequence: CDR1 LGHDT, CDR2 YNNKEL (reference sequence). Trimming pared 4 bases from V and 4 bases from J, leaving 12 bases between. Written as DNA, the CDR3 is TGTGCCAGCAGCCGGAGGGCTTCGGCAGATACGCAGTATTTT. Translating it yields CASSRRASADTQYF.

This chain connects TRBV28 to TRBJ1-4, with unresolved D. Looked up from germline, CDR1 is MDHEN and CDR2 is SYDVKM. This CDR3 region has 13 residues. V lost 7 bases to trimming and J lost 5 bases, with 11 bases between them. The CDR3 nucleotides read TGTGCCAGCACCGAAGGTGGCAATGAAAAACTGTTTTTT. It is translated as CASTEGGNEKLFF.

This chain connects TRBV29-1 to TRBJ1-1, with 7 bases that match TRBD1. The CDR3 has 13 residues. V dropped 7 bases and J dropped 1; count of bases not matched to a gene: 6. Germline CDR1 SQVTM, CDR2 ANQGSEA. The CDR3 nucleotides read TGCAGCGCTATGACAGGGAGGAACACTGAAGCTTTCTTT. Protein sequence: CSAMTGRNTEAFF.

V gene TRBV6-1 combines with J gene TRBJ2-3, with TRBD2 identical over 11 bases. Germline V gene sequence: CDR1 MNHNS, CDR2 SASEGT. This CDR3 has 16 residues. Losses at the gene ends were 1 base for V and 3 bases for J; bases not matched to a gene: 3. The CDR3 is CASSEGSGGATDTQYF. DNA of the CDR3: TGTGCCAGCAGTGAAGGTAGCGGGGGGGCTACAGATACGCAGTATTTT.

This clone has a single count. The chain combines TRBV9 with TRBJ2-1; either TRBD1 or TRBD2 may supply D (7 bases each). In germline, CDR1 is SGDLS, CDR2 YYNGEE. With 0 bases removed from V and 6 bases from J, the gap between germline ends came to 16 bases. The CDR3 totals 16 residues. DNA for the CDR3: TGTGCCAGCAGCGTAGGCGACAGGGTAGCGGGCAATGAGCAGTTCTTC. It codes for CASSVGDRVAGNEQFF.

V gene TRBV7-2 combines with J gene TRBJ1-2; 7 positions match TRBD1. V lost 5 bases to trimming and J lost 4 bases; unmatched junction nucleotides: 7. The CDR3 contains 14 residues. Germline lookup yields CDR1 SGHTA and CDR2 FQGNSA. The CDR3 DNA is TGTGCCAGCAGCCCCCCGACAGGGAGCTATGGCTACACCTTC. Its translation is CASSPPTGSYGYTF.

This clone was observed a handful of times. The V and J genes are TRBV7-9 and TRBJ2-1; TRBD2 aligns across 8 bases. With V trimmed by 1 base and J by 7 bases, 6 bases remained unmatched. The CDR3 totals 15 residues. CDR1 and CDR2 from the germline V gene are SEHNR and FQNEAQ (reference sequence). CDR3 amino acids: CASSLVVAGGNEQFF. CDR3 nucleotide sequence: TGTGCCAGCAGCTTAGTTGTGGCGGGGGGAAATGAGCAGTTCTTC.

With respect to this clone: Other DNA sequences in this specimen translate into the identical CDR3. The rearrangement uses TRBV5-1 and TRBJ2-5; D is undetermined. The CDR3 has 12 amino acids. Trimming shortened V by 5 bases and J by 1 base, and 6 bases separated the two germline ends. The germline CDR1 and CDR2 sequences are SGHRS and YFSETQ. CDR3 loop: CASSLLQETQYF. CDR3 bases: TGCGCCAGCAGTCTTCTCCAAGAGACCCAGTACTTC.

CDR3 in DNA: TGTGCCAGCAGACGGGGACAGGGGCCTGGAAACACCATATATTTT. It translates to CASRRGQGPGNTIYF. This chain uses TRBV7-8 with TRBJ1-3; 10 bases align to TRBD1. The ends lost 6 bases at V and 2 bases at J; junction bases unmatched: 4. The CDR3 spans 15 residues. Germline V lookup: CDR1 SGHVS, CDR2 FQNEAQ.

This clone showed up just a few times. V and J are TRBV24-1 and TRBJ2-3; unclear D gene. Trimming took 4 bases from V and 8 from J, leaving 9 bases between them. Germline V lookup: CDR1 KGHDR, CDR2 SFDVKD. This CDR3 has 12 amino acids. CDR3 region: CATSDPPGTQYF. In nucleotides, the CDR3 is TGTGCCACCAGTGACCCGCCGGGTACGCAGTATTTT.

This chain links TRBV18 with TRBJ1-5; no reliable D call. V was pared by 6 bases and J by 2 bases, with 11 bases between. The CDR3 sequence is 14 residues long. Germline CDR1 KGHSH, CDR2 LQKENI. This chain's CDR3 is CASSGSVGNQPQHF. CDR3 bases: TGTGCCAGCTCCGGGTCAGTGGGCAATCAGCCCCAGCATTTT.

CDR3 protein: CASSLARTADGYTF. The CDR3 DNA sequence: TGCGCCAGCAGCTTGGCCAGGACAGCAGATGGCTACACCTTC. This chain uses TRBV5-1 with TRBJ1-2, with a possible D match to TRBD1 (6 bases). The CDR3 totals 14 residues. Between the trimmed V and J ends, which lost 0 bases and 6 bases, there was a span of 12 bases. CDR1 and CDR2 (germline): SGHRS, YFSETQ.

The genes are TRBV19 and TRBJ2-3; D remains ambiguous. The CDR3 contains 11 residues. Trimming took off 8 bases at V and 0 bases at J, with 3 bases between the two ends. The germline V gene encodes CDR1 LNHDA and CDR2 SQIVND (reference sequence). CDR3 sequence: CASGSTDTQYF. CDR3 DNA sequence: TGTGCCAGTGGTAGCACAGATACGCAGTATTTT.

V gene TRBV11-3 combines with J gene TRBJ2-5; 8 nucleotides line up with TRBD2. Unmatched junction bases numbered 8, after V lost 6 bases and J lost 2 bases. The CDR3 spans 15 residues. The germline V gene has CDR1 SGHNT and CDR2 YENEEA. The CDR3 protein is CASSSGTRGQETQYF. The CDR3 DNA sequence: TGTGCCAGCAGTTCCGGGACTAGGGGGCAAGAGACCCAGTACTTC.

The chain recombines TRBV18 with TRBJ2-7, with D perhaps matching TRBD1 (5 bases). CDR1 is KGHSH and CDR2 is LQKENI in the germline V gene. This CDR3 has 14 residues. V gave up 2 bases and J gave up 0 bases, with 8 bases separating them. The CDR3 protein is CASSPTDSSYEQYV. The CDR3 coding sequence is TGTGCCAGCTCACCAACCGACAGCTCCTACGAGCAGTACGTC.

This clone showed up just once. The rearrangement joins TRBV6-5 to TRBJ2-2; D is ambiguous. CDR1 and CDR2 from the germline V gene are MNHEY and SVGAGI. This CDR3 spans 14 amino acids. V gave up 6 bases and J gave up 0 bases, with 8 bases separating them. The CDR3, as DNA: TGTGCCAGCAGCCACTTCCCGAACACCGGGGAGCTGTTTTTT. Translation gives CASSHFPNTGELFF.